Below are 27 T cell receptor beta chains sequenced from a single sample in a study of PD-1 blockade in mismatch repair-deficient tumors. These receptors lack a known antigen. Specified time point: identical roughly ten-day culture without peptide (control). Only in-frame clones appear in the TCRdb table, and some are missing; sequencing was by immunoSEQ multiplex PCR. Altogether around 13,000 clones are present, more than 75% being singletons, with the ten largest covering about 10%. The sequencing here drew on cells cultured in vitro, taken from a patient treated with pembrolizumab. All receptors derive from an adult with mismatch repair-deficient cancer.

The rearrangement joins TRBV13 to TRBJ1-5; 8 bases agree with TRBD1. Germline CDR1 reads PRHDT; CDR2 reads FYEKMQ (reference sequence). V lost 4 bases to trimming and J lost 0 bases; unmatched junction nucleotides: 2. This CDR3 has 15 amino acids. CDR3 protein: CASSSTGDSNQPQHF. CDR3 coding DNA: TGTGCCAGCAGCTCGACAGGGGATAGCAATCAGCCCCAGCATTTT.

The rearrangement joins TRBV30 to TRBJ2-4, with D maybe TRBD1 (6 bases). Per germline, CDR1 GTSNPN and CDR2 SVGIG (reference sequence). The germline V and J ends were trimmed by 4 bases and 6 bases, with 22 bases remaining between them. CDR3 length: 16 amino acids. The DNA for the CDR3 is TGTGCCTGGACCAGGGGACCTTCCTCTGAGCTAAACATTCAGTACTTC. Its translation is CAWTRGPSSELNIQYF.

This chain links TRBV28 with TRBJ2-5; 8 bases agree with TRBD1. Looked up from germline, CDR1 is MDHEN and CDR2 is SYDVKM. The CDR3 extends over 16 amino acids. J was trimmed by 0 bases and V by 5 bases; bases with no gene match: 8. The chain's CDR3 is CASSARQGNYQETQYF. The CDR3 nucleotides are TGTGCCAGCAGTGCACGACAGGGGAATTACCAAGAGACCCAGTACTTC.

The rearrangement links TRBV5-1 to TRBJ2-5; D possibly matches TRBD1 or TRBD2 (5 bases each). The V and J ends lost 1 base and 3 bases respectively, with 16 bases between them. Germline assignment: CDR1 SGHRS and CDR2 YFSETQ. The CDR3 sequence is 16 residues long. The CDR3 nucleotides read TGCGCCAGCAGCTTGAGGTTTGGGGGAGATAAAGAGACCCAGTACTTC. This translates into CASSLRFGGDKETQYF.

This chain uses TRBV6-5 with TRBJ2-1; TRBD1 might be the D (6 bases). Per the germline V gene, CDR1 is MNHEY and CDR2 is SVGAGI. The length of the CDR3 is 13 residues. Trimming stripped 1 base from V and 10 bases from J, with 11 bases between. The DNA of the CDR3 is TGTGCCAGCAGTTACTTCCCAGGGGTGGAGCAGTTCTTC. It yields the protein CASSYFPGVEQFF.

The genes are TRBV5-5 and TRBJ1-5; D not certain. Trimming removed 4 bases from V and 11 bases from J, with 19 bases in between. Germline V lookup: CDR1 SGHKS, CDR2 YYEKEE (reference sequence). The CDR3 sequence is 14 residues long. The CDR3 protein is CASSAGLGMRAQHF. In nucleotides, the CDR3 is TGTGCCAGCAGCGCAGGCCTCGGGATGAGGGCCCAGCATTTT.

CDR3 in amino acids: CASSRIGGGSYNEQFF. The CDR3 coding sequence is TGTGCCAGCAGTCGAATTGGGGGGGGGTCCTACAATGAGCAGTTCTTC. The rearrangement uses TRBV27 and TRBJ2-1, with 7 bases lining up with TRBD2. In germline, CDR1 is MNHEY, CDR2 SMNVEV (reference sequence). The CDR3 runs to 16 residues. Trimming cost V 5 bases and J 1 base; bases outside gene matches: 8.

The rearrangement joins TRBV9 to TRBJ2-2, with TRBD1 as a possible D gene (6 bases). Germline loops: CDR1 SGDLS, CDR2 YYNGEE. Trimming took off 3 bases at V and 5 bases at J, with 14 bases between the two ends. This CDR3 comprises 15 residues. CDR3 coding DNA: TGTGCCAGCAGCGCATTGGGGGCCGGGACCGGGGAGCTGTTTTTT. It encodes CASSALGAGTGELFF.

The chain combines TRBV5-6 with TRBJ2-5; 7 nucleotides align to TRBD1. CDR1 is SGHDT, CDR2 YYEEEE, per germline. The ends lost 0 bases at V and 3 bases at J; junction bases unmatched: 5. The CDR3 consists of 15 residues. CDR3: CASSLARTGKETQYF. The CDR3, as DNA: TGTGCCAGCAGCTTGGCTCGGACAGGAAAAGAGACCCAGTACTTC.

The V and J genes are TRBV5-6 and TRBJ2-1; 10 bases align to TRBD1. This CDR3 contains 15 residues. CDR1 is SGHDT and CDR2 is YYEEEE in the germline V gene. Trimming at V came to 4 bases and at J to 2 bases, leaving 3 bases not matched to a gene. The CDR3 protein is CASSPGTGAYNEQFF. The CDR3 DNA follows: TGTGCCAGCAGCCCCGGGACAGGGGCCTACAATGAGCAGTTCTTC.

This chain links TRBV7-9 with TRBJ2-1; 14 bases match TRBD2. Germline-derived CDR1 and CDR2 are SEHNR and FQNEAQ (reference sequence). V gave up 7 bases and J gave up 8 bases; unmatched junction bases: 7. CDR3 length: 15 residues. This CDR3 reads CASNYGTSGSDEQFF. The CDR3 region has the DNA TGTGCCAGCAACTACGGGACTAGCGGGAGCGATGAGCAGTTCTTC.

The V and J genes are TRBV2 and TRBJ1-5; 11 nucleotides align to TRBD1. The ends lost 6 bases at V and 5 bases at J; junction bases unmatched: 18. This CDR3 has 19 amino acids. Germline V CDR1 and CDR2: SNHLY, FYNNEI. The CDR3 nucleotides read TGTGCCAGCAGCGATCCGTGGGGACAGGGGGGATCGGGACATCAGCCCCAGCATTTT. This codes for CASSDPWGQGGSGHQPQHF.

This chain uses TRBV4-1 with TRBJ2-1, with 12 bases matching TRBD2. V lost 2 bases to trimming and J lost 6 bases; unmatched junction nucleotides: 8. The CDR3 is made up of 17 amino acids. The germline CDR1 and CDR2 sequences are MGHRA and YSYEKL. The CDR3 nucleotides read TGCGCCAGCAGCCAACCCACTAGCGGGAGGCGCGGCAATGAGCAGTTCTTC. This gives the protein CASSQPTSGRRGNEQFF.

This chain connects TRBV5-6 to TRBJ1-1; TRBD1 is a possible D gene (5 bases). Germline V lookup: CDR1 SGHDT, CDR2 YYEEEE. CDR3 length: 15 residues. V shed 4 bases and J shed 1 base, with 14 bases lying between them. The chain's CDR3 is CASSATGHRNTEAFF. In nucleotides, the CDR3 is TGTGCCAGCAGCGCCACCGGACACCGGAACACTGAAGCTTTCTTT.

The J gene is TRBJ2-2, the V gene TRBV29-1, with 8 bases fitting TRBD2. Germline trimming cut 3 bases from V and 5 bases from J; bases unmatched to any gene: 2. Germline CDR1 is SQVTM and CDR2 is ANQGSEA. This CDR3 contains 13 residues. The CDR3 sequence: CSVETSDTGELFF. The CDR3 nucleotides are TGCAGCGTTGAGACTAGCGATACCGGGGAGCTGTTTTTT.

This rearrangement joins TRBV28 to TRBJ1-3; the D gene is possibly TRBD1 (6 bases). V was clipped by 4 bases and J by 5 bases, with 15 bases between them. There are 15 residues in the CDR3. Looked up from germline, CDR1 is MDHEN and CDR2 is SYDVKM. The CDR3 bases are TGTGCCAGCAGTTATCAGCGGACAGCGAGAAACACCATATATTTT. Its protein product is CASSYQRTARNTIYF.

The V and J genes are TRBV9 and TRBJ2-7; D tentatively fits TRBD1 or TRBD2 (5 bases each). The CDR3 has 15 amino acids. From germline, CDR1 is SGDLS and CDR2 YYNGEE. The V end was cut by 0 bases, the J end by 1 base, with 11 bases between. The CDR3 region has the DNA TGTGCCAGCAGCGTAGACGGGACGGAATCCTACGAGCAGTACTTC. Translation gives CASSVDGTESYEQYF.

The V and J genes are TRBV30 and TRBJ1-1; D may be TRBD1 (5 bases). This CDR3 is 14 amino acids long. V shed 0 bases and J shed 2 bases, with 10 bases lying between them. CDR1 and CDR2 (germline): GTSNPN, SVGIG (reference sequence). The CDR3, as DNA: TGTGCCTGGAGTGTAGTTGGGGGAAACACTGAAGCTTTCTTT. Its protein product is CAWSVVGGNTEAFF.

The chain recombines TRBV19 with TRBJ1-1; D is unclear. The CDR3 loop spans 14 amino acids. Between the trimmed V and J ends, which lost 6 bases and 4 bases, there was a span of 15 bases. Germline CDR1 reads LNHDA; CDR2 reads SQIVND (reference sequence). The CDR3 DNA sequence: TGTGCCAGTAGGGCTCTAAGGCTGCTCACTGAAGCTTTCTTT. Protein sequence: CASRALRLLTEAFF.

This CDR3 reads CASSAGADTQYF. In DNA, the CDR3 is TGTGCCAGCAGCGCAGGGGCAGATACGCAGTATTTT. This chain connects TRBV7-8 to TRBJ2-3; TRBD1 is a possible D gene (6 bases). V was cut by 5 bases and J by 4 bases, with 7 bases left in between. Germline loops: CDR1 SGHVS, CDR2 FQNEAQ. The CDR3 loop spans 12 amino acids.

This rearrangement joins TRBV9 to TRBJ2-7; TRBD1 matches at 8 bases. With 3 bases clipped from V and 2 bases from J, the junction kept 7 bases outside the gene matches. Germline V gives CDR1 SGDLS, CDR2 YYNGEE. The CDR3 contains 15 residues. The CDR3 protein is CASSAGQGLTYEQYF. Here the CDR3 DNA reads TGTGCCAGCAGCGCAGGACAGGGCCTTACCTACGAGCAGTACTTC.

CDR3: CASSLAGVSGYYNEQFF. CDR3 nucleotide sequence: TGCGCCAGCAGCTTGGCCGGGGTTAGCGGATACTACAATGAGCAGTTCTTC. The chain recombines TRBV5-1 with TRBJ2-1, with D tentatively TRBD2 (6 bases). The CDR3 contains 17 residues. Germline V gene data show CDR1 as SGHRS and CDR2 as YFSETQ. V was clipped by 0 bases and J by 3 bases, with 16 bases between them.

This CDR3 is CASSLLAGEVWQYF. The CDR3 DNA sequence: TGTGCCAGCAGTTTATTAGCGGGAGAAGTCTGGCAGTACTTC. The genes are TRBV27 and TRBJ2-7; 9 bases fit TRBD2. The CDR3 extends over 14 amino acids. Germline V CDR1 and CDR2: MNHEY, SMNVEV (reference sequence). The trim removed 1 base at V and 9 bases at J, leaving 7 bases unmatched.

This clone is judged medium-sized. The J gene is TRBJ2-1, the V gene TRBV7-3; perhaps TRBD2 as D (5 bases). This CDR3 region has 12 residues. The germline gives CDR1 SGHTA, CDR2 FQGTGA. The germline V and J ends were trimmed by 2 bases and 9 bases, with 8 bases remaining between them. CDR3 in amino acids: CASSLLSGEQFF. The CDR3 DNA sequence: TGTGCCAGCAGCTTATTGAGCGGTGAGCAGTTCTTC.

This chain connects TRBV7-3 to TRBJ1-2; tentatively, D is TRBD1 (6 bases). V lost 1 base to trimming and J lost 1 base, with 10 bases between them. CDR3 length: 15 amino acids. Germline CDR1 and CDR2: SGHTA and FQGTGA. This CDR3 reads CASSLMGQSNYGYTF. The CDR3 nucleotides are TGTGCCAGCAGCTTAATGGGACAAAGTAACTATGGCTACACCTTC.

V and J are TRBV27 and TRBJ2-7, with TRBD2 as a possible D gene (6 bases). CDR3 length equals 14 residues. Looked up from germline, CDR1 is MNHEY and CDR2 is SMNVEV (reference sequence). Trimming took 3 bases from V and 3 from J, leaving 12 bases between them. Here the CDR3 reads CASSLGSGLYEQYF. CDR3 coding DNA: TGTGCCAGCAGTTTGGGTAGCGGCCTCTACGAGCAGTACTTC.

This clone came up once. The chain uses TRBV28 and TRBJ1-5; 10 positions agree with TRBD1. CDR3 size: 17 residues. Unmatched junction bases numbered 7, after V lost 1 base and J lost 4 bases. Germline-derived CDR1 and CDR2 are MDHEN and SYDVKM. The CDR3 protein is CASSLSIRTGGNQPQHF. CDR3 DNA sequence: TGTGCCAGCAGTTTATCAATCAGGACAGGGGGAAATCAGCCCCAGCATTTT.